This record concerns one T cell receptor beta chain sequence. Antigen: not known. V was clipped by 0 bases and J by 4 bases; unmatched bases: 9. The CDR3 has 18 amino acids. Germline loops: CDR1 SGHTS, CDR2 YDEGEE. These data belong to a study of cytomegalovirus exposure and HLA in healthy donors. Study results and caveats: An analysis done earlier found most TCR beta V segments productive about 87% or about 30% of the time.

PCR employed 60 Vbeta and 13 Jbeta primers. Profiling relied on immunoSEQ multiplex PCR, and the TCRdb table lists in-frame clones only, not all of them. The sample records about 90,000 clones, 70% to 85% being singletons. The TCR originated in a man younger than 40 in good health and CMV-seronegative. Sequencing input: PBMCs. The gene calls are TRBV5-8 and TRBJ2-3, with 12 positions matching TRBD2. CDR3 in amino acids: CASSLAASGGAPPDTQYF. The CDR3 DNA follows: TGTGCCAGCAGCTTGGCCGCTAGCGGGGGGGCCCCCCCAGATACGCAGTATTTT.